These 10 T cell receptor beta chains originate from one sample sequenced in a study of blood T cell repertoires in COVID-19. Sequenced by immunoSEQ multiplex PCR; TCRdb stores in-frame clones only, minus some. The table includes 130,000 to 150,000 clones, 75% to 85% detected once. Sequenced sample: peripheral blood. The receptors were sampled from a man aged 55 to 70 with active or convalescent COVID-19.

This chain uses TRBV7-8 with TRBJ2-7; TRBD1 matches at 8 bases. Germline values: CDR1 SGHVS, CDR2 FQNEAQ. V lost 5 bases to trimming and J lost 5 bases; unmatched junction nucleotides: 11. This CDR3 contains 15 residues. CDR3 residues: CASSRSWTGFNEQYF. The DNA for the CDR3 is TGTGCCAGCAGCAGGAGCTGGACAGGGTTCAACGAGCAGTACTTC. The variable domain in full, completed from reference TRBV7-8 and TRBJ2-7, reads GAGVSQSPRYKVAKRGQDVALRCDPISGHVSLFWYQQALGQGPEFLTYFQNEAQLDKSGLPSDRFFAERPEGSVSTLKIQRTQQEDSAVYLCASSRSWTGFNEQYFGPGTRLTVT.

The chain links TRBV24-1 to TRBJ2-7, with a weak D call TRBD2 (6 bases). The CDR3 extends over 13 amino acids. Germline V CDR1 and CDR2: KGHDR, SFDVKD. V lost 4 bases and J lost 2, with 8 bases in between. CDR3 sequence reads: CATSEGGPYEQYF. Here the CDR3 DNA reads TGTGCCACCAGTGAAGGAGGGCCCTACGAGCAGTACTTC.

In regard to this clone: Other DNA sequences in this sample translate to the same CDR3. V is TRBV18 and J is TRBJ2-5; no definite D call. From germline, CDR1 is KGHSH and CDR2 LQKENI. The ends were cut back, 0 bases at V and 1 base at J, with 6 bases in the middle. The CDR3 runs 14 residues. CDR3 sequence: CASSPPGSQETQYF. DNA for the CDR3: TGTGCCAGCTCACCACCGGGCAGCCAAGAGACCCAGTACTTC. Full variable domain (rest looked up from reference TRBV18 and TRBJ2-5): NAGVMQNPRHLVRRRGQEARLRCSPMKGHSHVYWYRQLPEEGLKFMVYLQKENIIDESGMPKERFSAEFPKEGPSILRIQQVVRGDSAAYFCASSPPGSQETQYFGPGTRLLVL.

The J gene is TRBJ1-2, the V gene TRBV4-3; D may be TRBD1 (6 bases). The germline V gene has CDR1 LGHNA and CDR2 YSLEER. This CDR3 region has 16 residues. Trimming removed 4 bases at V and 1 base at J, with 16 bases between. Here the CDR3 DNA reads TGCGCCAGCAGCCTTTCAAACAGGGTGTATAACTATGGCTACACCTTC. Its translation is CASSLSNRVYNYGYTF.

The V gene is TRBV7-8, the J gene TRBJ1-5; weak D call: TRBD1 (6 bases). The CDR3 is made up of 15 amino acids. Germline-derived CDR1 and CDR2 are SGHVS and FQNEAQ. Trimming took 8 bases from V and 9 from J, leaving 23 bases between them. The CDR3 DNA reads as TGTGCCAGCGGCAGCTACAGGGTTGGGATCGGGCCCCAGCATTTT. This sequence encodes CASGSYRVGIGPQHF.

The V and J genes are TRBV29-1 and TRBJ2-5, with TRBD1 matching over 7 bases. The CDR3 has 13 residues. Germline assignment: CDR1 SQVTM and CDR2 ANQGSEA. V gave up 7 bases and J gave up 0 bases; unmatched junction bases: 5. The CDR3 DNA is TGCAGCGGCCTGGGACAGCACCAAGAGACCCAGTACTTC. Amino acid sequence: CSGLGQHQETQYF. Supplemented by reference TRBV29-1 and TRBJ2-5, the full variable domain reads SAVISQKPSRDICQRGTSLTIQCQVDSQVTMMFWYRQQPGQSLTLIATANQGSEATYESGFVIDKFPISRPNLTFSTLTVSNMSPEDSSIYLCSGLGQHQETQYFGPGTRLLVL.

This chain connects TRBV9 to TRBJ2-1; tentative D call: TRBD2 (6 bases). Germline CDR1 reads SGDLS; CDR2 reads YYNGEE. The CDR3 spans 15 residues. V was clipped by 2 bases and J by 1 base, with 10 bases between them. The CDR3 DNA is TGTGCCAGCAGCGTCTCTAGCGAATCCTACAATGAGCAGTTCTTC. Translating it yields CASSVSSESYNEQFF.

The V gene is TRBV5-4, the J gene TRBJ1-2, with a tentative D call TRBD1 (5 bases). Germline-derived CDR1 and CDR2 are SGHNT and YYREEE (reference sequence). The germline V and J ends were trimmed by 1 base and 3 bases, with 7 bases remaining between them. This CDR3 is 13 amino acids long. The CDR3 nucleotides are TGTGCCAGCAGCTTGACAGGCGACTATGGCTACACCTTC. Protein sequence: CASSLTGDYGYTF.

CDR3 sequence reads: CASSLMGDRAETQYF. The DNA of the CDR3 is TGTGCCAGCAGCTTAATGGGGGACAGGGCCGAGACCCAGTACTTC. The chain recombines TRBV7-3 with TRBJ2-5, with TRBD1 matching over 9 bases. Germline lookup yields CDR1 SGHTA and CDR2 FQGTGA. This CDR3 spans 15 amino acids. The V and J ends lost 1 base and 5 bases, in that order; junction bases with no gene match: 5.

This sequence joins TRBV7-2 and TRBJ2-5, with TRBD1 identical over 9 bases. V dropped 5 bases and J dropped 2; count of bases not matched to a gene: 6. CDR1 and CDR2 from the germline V gene are SGHTA and FQGNSA. CDR3 length equals 15 residues. CDR3 bases: TGTGCCAGCAGCCCCGACAGGGGGGATCAAGAGACCCAGTACTTC. Protein product: CASSPDRGDQETQYF. Looking up the rest from reference TRBV7-2 and TRBJ2-5 gives the full variable domain: GAGVSQSPSNKVTEKGKDVELRCDPISGHTALYWYRQSLGQGLEFLIYFQGNSAPDKSGLPSDRFSAERTGGSVSTLTIQRTQQEDSAVYLCASSPDRGDQETQYFGPGTRLLVL.